These 27 T cell receptor beta chains were all obtained from the same sample, sequenced in a study of blood T cell repertoires in COVID-19. The repertoire was sequenced with immunoSEQ multiplex PCR; TCRdb's copy has only in-frame clones and lacks some. The sample records a few hundred thousand clones, 87% being singletons. Sequenced: peripheral blood. The origin of the receptors is a man in his 60s who had recovered from COVID-19.

This chain uses TRBV18 with TRBJ2-5; 8 bases match TRBD1. The CDR3 is 14 residues long. Trimming cost V 3 bases and J 2 bases; bases outside gene matches: 2. Germline CDR1 is KGHSH and CDR2 is LQKENI. The CDR3 bases are TGTGCCAGCTCACCCAACAGGGGGCAAGAGACCCAGTACTTC. Translation: CASSPNRGQETQYF.

The chain couples TRBV24-1 to TRBJ2-5; D ambiguous. Germline V lookup: CDR1 KGHDR, CDR2 SFDVKD. This CDR3 contains 11 residues. Trimming stripped 10 bases from V and 4 bases from J, with 9 bases between. The CDR3 reads CATCPGETQYF. The DNA of the CDR3 is TGTGCCACTTGTCCGGGAGAGACCCAGTACTTC.

The chain recombines TRBV4-2 with TRBJ2-1; TRBD2 agrees at 7 bases. The CDR3 runs to 16 residues. Germline loops: CDR1 LGHNA, CDR2 YNFKEQ. After removal of 4 bases from V and 7 bases from J, the junction contained 13 bases not matched to a gene. The CDR3, as DNA: TGTGCCAGCAGCCGACCTACAGCGGGGAGGGGAAATGAGCAGTTCTTC. Translation: CASSRPTAGRGNEQFF.

The V gene is TRBV24-1, the J gene TRBJ2-3, with 9 bases that match TRBD2. This CDR3 spans 13 amino acids. Germline V CDR1 and CDR2: KGHDR, SFDVKD. V dropped 9 bases and J dropped 5; count of bases not matched to a gene: 5. Here the CDR3 reads CATAAGGGDTQYF. As DNA, the CDR3 is TGTGCCACCGCGGCGGGGGGGGGAGATACGCAGTATTTT.

This clone was detected only a few times. This rearrangement joins TRBV5-1 to TRBJ2-3, with no clear D. Germline assignment: CDR1 SGHRS and CDR2 YFSETQ. The CDR3 loop spans 15 amino acids. V was shortened by 0 bases and J by 5 bases, with 13 bases between the two germline ends. The CDR3 DNA reads TGCGCCAGCAGCTTGGGAAGAGGTCCTGAAGATACGCAGTATTTT. Its protein is CASSLGRGPEDTQYF.

A few counts support this clone. The chain uses TRBV7-9 and TRBJ2-3; 8 positions agree with TRBD1. V dropped 2 bases and J dropped 6; count of bases not matched to a gene: 10. The CDR3 has 16 residues. Germline CDR1 SEHNR, CDR2 FQNEAQ (reference sequence). CDR3 nucleotide sequence: TGTGCCAGCAGCTTACCCCCAGGGGGCAGATACGATACGCAGTATTTT. As protein: CASSLPPGGRYDTQYF.

This chain links TRBV9 with TRBJ1-5, with 8 bases fitting TRBD1. CDR3 length equals 18 residues. Germline V lookup: CDR1 SGDLS, CDR2 YYNGEE. The V and J ends lost 0 bases and 0 bases, in that order; junction bases with no gene match: 8. The CDR3 region is CASSVDLKGQDSNQPQHF. The DNA of the CDR3 is TGTGCCAGCAGCGTAGACCTGAAGGGACAGGATAGCAATCAGCCCCAGCATTTT.

This rearrangement joins TRBV15 to TRBJ2-7; the D gene is possibly TRBD2 (7 bases). The CDR3 is made up of 19 amino acids. Germline values: CDR1 LNHNV, CDR2 YYDKDF (reference sequence). Trimming took 1 base from V and 4 from J, leaving 26 bases between them. The CDR3 coding sequence is TGTGCCACCAGCAGAGTCATATTCGGGGGGCCCGTCATTGCTTACGAGCAGTACTTC. This codes for CATSRVIFGGPVIAYEQYF.

This chain links TRBV9 with TRBJ1-1; maybe TRBD1 (5 bases). CDR3 length: 13 residues. Per the germline V gene, CDR1 is SGDLS and CDR2 is YYNGEE. Trimming pared 3 bases from V and 4 bases from J, leaving 10 bases between. CDR3 DNA: TGTGCCAGCAGCGAGGGGATAAGCACTGAAGCTTTCTTT. Translation: CASSEGISTEAFF.

This chain joins TRBV9 and TRBJ2-7, with D unclear. The CDR3 is 15 residues long. Germline V CDR1 and CDR2: SGDLS, YYNGEE. With 0 bases removed from V and 3 bases from J, the gap between germline ends came to 13 bases. The CDR3 nucleotides read TGTGCCAGCAGCGTAGGTGATGGCCGTTTCTACGAGCAGTACTTC. This sequence encodes CASSVGDGRFYEQYF.

Concerning this clone itself: Other nucleotide sequences from this sample produce the same CDR3. The chain employs TRBV6-5 and TRBJ1-1, with D perhaps TRBD1 (6 bases). The germline V gene has CDR1 MNHEY and CDR2 SVGAGI. V was clipped by 2 bases and J by 2 bases, with 9 bases between them. The CDR3 loop spans 14 amino acids. CDR3 loop: CASSYGGLNTEAFF. The CDR3 coding sequence is TGTGCCAGCAGTTACGGGGGCCTAAACACTGAAGCTTTCTTT.

The chain couples TRBV7-3 to TRBJ2-6, with TRBD1 matching 7 bases. Germline V gene lookup returns CDR1 SGHTA and CDR2 FQGTGA. V shed 4 bases, J shed 0 bases, and the junction held 3 bases outside the gene matches. The CDR3 has 16 residues. The CDR3 bases are TGTGCCAGCAGCTCTTCAGGGGGCTCTGGGGCCAACGTCCTGACTTTC. It encodes CASSSSGGSGANVLTF.

The chain recombines TRBV18 with TRBJ2-2; a weak D match, TRBD2 (6 bases). CDR1 and CDR2 (germline): KGHSH, LQKENI. The ends were cut back, 5 bases at V and 0 bases at J, with 10 bases in the middle. The CDR3 has 15 residues. The CDR3 region is CASSNAGPNTGELFF. The CDR3 coding sequence is TGTGCCAGCTCAAATGCGGGGCCGAACACCGGGGAGCTGTTTTTT.

The chain recombines TRBV28 with TRBJ2-7, with 7 bases matching TRBD2. The CDR3 runs 12 residues. J was trimmed by 4 bases and V by 10 bases; bases with no gene match: 7. Germline CDR1 MDHEN, CDR2 SYDVKM. The CDR3 bases are TGTGCCACATCGCGGGGGAATTACGAGCAGTACTTC. This sequence encodes CATSRGNYEQYF.

V gene TRBV5-1 combines with J gene TRBJ2-3, with TRBD2 as a possible D gene (6 bases). Germline loops: CDR1 SGHRS, CDR2 YFSETQ. The CDR3 consists of 14 residues. Between the trimmed V and J ends, which lost 0 bases and 5 bases, there was a span of 10 bases. CDR3 residues: CASSLELAGDTQYF. DNA of the CDR3: TGCGCCAGCAGCTTGGAACTAGCTGGAGATACGCAGTATTTT.

This clone was found a few times. J is TRBJ1-3 and V is TRBV7-9; D is unclear. Germline assignment: CDR1 SEHNR and CDR2 FQNEAQ (reference sequence). V lost 4 bases, J lost 0 bases, and 4 bases lay in between. This CDR3 contains 13 residues. The CDR3 sequence is CASSSGSGNTIYF. The CDR3 nucleotides read TGTGCCAGCAGCTCGGGCTCTGGAAACACCATATATTTT.

The chain links TRBV28 to TRBJ1-1, with TRBD1 matching over 7 bases. The germline V gene encodes CDR1 MDHEN and CDR2 SYDVKM. The trim removed 6 bases at V and 7 bases at J, leaving 5 bases unmatched. This CDR3 comprises 12 residues. For the CDR3, the DNA is TGTGCCAGCAGGAGGGGGCTCGGTGAAGCTTTCTTT. This translates into CASRRGLGEAFF.

V usage is TRBV19 and J usage is TRBJ1-3; weak D call: TRBD1 (5 bases). CDR1 is LNHDA, CDR2 SQIVND, per germline (reference sequence). V lost 9 bases, J lost 2 bases, and 23 bases lay in between. This CDR3 region has 17 residues. DNA for the CDR3: TGTGCCAGAACCATCCCGACCTTTGGGACTGCTGGAAACACCATATATTTT. It yields the protein CARTIPTFGTAGNTIYF.

V usage is TRBV10-3 and J usage is TRBJ2-1, with D perhaps matching TRBD1 (5 bases). CDR1 is ENHRY, CDR2 SYGVKD, per germline. The CDR3 is 16 amino acids. Trimming cost V 10 bases and J 7 bases, with 26 bases left between them. CDR3 DNA: TGTGCCACCCTAGACGAGGCAGGGTCGGCCTTGAATGAGCAGTTCTTC. This sequence encodes CATLDEAGSALNEQFF.

The chain carries TRBV27 and TRBJ2-1; 7 positions agree with TRBD1. This CDR3 contains 14 residues. The germline gives CDR1 MNHEY, CDR2 SMNVEV (reference sequence). Germline trimming cut 6 bases from V and 10 bases from J; bases unmatched to any gene: 12. CDR3 coding DNA: TGTGCCAGCAGCCCTCCGGACAGGAATCCCGAGCAGTTCTTC. This encodes CASSPPDRNPEQFF.

This CDR3 reads CASSQRIRTRTSEAFF. The CDR3 DNA reads as TGCGCCAGCAGTCAGCGTATCCGGACACGGACATCGGAAGCTTTCTTT. V gene TRBV23-1 combines with J gene TRBJ1-1; D may be TRBD1 (5 bases). TRBV23-1 is known as an ORF, though its function is uncertain. This CDR3 region has 16 residues. V was cut by 3 bases and J by 8 bases, with 22 bases left in between.

V is TRBV19 and J is TRBJ2-7; 7 bases are shared with TRBD1. V was pared by 5 bases and J by 2 bases, with 9 bases of the junction left unmatched. Germline V gene data show CDR1 as LNHDA and CDR2 as SQIVND (reference sequence). The CDR3 spans 15 residues. This CDR3 reads CASSRGTASAYEQYF. For the CDR3, the DNA is TGTGCCAGTAGTCGAGGGACAGCCTCAGCCTACGAGCAGTACTTC.

This sequence joins TRBV30 and TRBJ2-5; possibly TRBD2 for D (7 bases). Trimming took off 3 bases at V and 1 base at J, with 12 bases between the two ends. CDR1 GTSNPN and CDR2 SVGIG come from the germline V gene (reference sequence). The CDR3 runs 14 residues. This chain's CDR3 is CAWRGGGGQETQYF. The CDR3 nucleotides read TGTGCCTGGAGAGGGGGAGGGGGCCAAGAGACCCAGTACTTC.

The chain combines TRBV30 with TRBJ1-4; D is ambiguous. V shed 0 bases and J shed 8 bases, with 13 bases lying between them. Germline assignment: CDR1 GTSNPN and CDR2 SVGIG (reference sequence). This CDR3 is 14 amino acids long. The CDR3 nucleotides are TGTGCCTGGAGTGTAGGAGTGTTCCCCGAAAAACTGTTTTTT. Residues: CAWSVGVFPEKLFF.

The chain uses TRBV7-2 and TRBJ1-2, with a tentative D call TRBD1 (6 bases). V was shortened by 4 bases and J by 0 bases, with 15 bases between the two germline ends. Germline values: CDR1 SGHTA, CDR2 FQGNSA. This CDR3 spans 16 amino acids. The CDR3 loop is CASSSPGTYPNYGYTF. The CDR3 coding sequence is TGTGCCAGCAGCTCTCCCGGGACATATCCTAACTATGGCTACACCTTC.

This rearrangement joins TRBV7-3 to TRBJ1-6, with D perhaps TRBD1 (6 bases). The germline CDR1 and CDR2 sequences are SGHTA and FQGTGA. The CDR3 runs 14 residues. V was pared by 5 bases and J by 5 bases, with 10 bases between. CDR3 in amino acids: CASSRDTNNSPLHF. CDR3 in DNA: TGTGCCAGCAGCCGGGACACTAATAATTCACCCCTCCACTTT.

The V gene is TRBV4-3, the J gene TRBJ1-1; D might be TRBD1 (6 bases). Germline V gives CDR1 LGHNA, CDR2 YSLEER. CDR3 length: 15 amino acids. The V end lost 0 bases, the J end lost 7 bases, and 15 bases lay between the germline ends. In DNA form, the CDR3 reads TGCGCCAGCAGCCAAGATTCGGGGGGCTCGGATGAAGCTTTCTTT. Its protein product is CASSQDSGGSDEAFF.